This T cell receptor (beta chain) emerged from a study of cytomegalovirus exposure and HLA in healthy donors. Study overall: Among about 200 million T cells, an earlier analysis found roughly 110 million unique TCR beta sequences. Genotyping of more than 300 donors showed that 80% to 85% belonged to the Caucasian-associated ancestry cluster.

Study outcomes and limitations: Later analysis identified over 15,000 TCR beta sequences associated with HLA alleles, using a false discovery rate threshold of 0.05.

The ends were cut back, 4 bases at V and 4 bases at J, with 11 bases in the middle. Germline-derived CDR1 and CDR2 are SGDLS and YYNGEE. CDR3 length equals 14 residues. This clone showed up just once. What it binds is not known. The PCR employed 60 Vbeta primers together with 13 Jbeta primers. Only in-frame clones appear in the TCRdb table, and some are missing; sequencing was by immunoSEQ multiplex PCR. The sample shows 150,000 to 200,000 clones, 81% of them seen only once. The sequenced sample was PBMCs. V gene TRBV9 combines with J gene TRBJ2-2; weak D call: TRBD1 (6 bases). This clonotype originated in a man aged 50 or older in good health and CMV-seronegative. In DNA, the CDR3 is TGTGCCAGCAGCCCAGGGGTAGGCACCGGGGAGCTGTTTTTT. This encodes CASSPGVGTGELFF.